Shown below are 8 T cell receptor beta chains from a single sample sequenced in a study of vaccination and CD4 T cells after COVID-19. An Oncomine TCR Beta short-read assay was used to sequence the DNA from cultured CD4+ T cells. TCRdb reprocessed the PCR reads via MiXCR and lists one record per CDR3 protein. This table holds some 20,000 distinct CDR3 sequences, 45% to 50% found once. Treatment indicated: roughly ten-day PBMC culture with coronavirus spike peptide pools or control peptides (ViraFEST assay). These receptors' antigens are unknown. The sequenced material came from cultured CD4+ T cells from blood. These receptors originate from a human donor with COVID-19.

This clonotype appeared a few times. J is TRBJ2-2 and V is TRBV6-1; 7 nucleotides align to TRBD1. Trimming cost V 8 bases and J 1 base; bases outside gene matches: 7. Germline assignment: CDR1 MNHNS and CDR2 SASEGT. This CDR3 has 15 amino acids. The CDR3: CASLIRDRNTGELFF. CDR3 DNA: TGTGCCAGCCTAATCCGGGACAGGAACACCGGGGAGCTGTTTTTT.

The rearrangement joins TRBV20-1 to TRBJ2-1; no clear D. CDR3 size: 10 residues. From germline, CDR1 is DFQATT and CDR2 SNEGSKA (reference sequence). V lost 7 bases and J lost 6, with 7 bases in between. For the CDR3, the DNA is TGCAGTGGGGTAATCAATGAGCAGTTCTTC. It specifies CSGVINEQFF.

The rearrangement joins TRBV5-4 to TRBJ2-7, with a tentative D call TRBD2 (5 bases). The CDR3 contains 16 residues. V gave up 3 bases and J gave up 5 bases, with 21 bases separating them. CDR1 and CDR2 from the germline V gene are SGHNT and YYREEE (reference sequence). The CDR3 region has the DNA TGTGCCAGCAGCTCGGGCCGGCGGACGGGGTCTGACGAGCAGTACTTC. Translating it yields CASSSGRRTGSDEQYF.

The J gene is TRBJ2-2, the V gene TRBV27; 11 nucleotides match TRBD1. The CDR3 has 16 amino acids. V lost 2 bases and J lost 7; bases outside the gene matches: 6. Germline V gene lookup returns CDR1 MNHEY and CDR2 SMNVEV (reference sequence). Written as DNA, the CDR3 is TGTGCCAGCAGTTTACCAGGCGGGACAGGGGGCGGGGAGCTGTTTTTT. This gives the protein CASSLPGGTGGGELFF.

This clonotype is termed medium-sized (0.01 to 0.1%). The chain combines TRBV7-8 with TRBJ1-5, with D possibly matching TRBD1 (6 bases). CDR3 length: 15 amino acids. CDR1 is SGHVS and CDR2 is FQNEAQ in the germline V gene. Trimming took 1 base from V and 4 from J, leaving 11 bases between them. CDR3 in amino acids: CASSLVGAVNQPQHF. The CDR3 coding sequence is TGTGCCAGCAGCTTAGTGGGGGCAGTTAATCAGCCCCAGCATTTT. The entire variable domain, with the rest obtained from reference TRBV7-8 and TRBJ1-5, is as follows: GAGVSQSPRYKVAKRGQDVALRCDPISGHVSLFWYQQALGQGPEFLTYFQNEAQLDKSGLPSDRFFAERPEGSVSTLKIQRTQQEDSAVYLCASSLVGAVNQPQHFGDGTRLSIL.

This clonotype was counted once. V and J are TRBV5-1 and TRBJ2-5, with 7 bases lining up with TRBD2. V dropped 4 bases and J dropped 4; count of bases not matched to a gene: 10. The CDR3 covers 15 residues. Per the germline V gene, CDR1 is SGHRS and CDR2 is YFSETQ. The CDR3 nucleotides are TGCGCCAGCAGCCCGGCCGGGGGGTCGACAGAGACCCAGTACTTC. Encoded protein: CASSPAGGSTETQYF. Variable domain in full (rest from reference TRBV5-1 and TRBJ2-5): KAGVTQTPRYLIKTRGQQVTLSCSPISGHRSVSWYQQTPGQGLQFLFEYFSETQRNKGNFPGRFSGRQFSNSRSEMNVSTLELGDSALYLCASSPAGGSTETQYFGPGTRLLVL.

This clonotype was observed a single time. This sequence joins TRBV5-1 and TRBJ2-1; D gene uncertain. V lost 2 bases and J lost 9, with 15 bases in between. The CDR3 consists of 14 residues. The germline gives CDR1 SGHRS, CDR2 YFSETQ. The CDR3 loop is CASSLSPGVGEQFF. In DNA, the CDR3 is TGCGCCAGCAGCTTATCCCCTGGGGTAGGTGAGCAGTTCTTC.

The chain links TRBV12-3 or TRBV12-4 to TRBJ2-2; D is unresolved. V was shortened by 6 bases and J by 7 bases, with 9 bases between the two germline ends. The CDR3 runs to 12 residues. DNA of the CDR3: TGTGCCAGCAGCCTTTCCCACGGGGAGCTGTTTTTT. As protein: CASSLSHGELFF.